This T cell receptor beta chain originates from a study of Graves' ophthalmopathy and Graves' hyperthyroidism. The CDR3 covers 15 residues. The germline gives CDR1 MDHEN, CDR2 SYDVKM. The ends were cut back, 4 bases at V and 5 bases at J, with 18 bases in the middle. This clonotype was detected ten times or more. Clinical symptoms, serum thyroxine, TRAb, thyroid ultrasound and orbital computed tomography formed the basis of diagnosis. Investigators amplified TCR beta CDR3 regions from RNA transcripts. An initial RT-PCR round employing HTBI primers preceded a second-round multiplex PCR. TCRdb independently ran MiXCR on the multiplex PCR reads; one entry per CDR3 protein. The sample shows about 400,000 distinct CDR3 sequences, about a sixth of them seen only once.

The specimen sequenced was peripheral blood. The J gene is TRBJ2-7, the V gene TRBV28; TRBD1 or TRBD2 may be the D gene (5 bases each). The receptor comes from a woman aged 18-29 years with Graves' ophthalmopathy. The CDR3 loop is CASSSPGTLVDEQYF. CDR3 in DNA: TGTGCCAGCAGTTCTCCCGGGACCCTAGTAGACGAGCAGTACTTC.